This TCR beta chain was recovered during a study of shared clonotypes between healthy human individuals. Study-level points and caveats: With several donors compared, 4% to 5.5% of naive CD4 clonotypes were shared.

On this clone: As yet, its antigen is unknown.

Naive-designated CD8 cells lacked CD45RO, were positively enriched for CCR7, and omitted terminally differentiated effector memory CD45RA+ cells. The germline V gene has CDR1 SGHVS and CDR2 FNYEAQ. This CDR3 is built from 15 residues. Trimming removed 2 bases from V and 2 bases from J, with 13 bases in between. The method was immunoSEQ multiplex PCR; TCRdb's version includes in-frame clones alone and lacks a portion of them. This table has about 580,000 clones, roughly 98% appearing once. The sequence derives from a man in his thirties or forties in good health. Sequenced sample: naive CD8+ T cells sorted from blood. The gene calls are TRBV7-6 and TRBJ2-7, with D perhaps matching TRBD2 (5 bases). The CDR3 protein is CASSLFVGEPYEQYF. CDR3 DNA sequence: TGTGCCAGCAGCTTATTTGTCGGGGAGCCCTACGAGCAGTACTTC.